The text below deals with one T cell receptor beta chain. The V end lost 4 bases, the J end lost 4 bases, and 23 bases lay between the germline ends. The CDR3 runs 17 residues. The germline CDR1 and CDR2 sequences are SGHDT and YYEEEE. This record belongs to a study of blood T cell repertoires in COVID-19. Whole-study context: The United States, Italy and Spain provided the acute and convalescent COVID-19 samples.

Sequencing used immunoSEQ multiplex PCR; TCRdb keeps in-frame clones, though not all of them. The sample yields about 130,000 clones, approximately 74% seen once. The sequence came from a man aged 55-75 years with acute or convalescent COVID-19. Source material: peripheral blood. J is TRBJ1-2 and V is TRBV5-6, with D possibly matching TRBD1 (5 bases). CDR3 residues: CASSPTGTGEWGYGYTF. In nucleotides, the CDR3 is TGTGCCAGCAGCCCGACGGGGACGGGGGAATGGGGCTATGGCTACACCTTC.